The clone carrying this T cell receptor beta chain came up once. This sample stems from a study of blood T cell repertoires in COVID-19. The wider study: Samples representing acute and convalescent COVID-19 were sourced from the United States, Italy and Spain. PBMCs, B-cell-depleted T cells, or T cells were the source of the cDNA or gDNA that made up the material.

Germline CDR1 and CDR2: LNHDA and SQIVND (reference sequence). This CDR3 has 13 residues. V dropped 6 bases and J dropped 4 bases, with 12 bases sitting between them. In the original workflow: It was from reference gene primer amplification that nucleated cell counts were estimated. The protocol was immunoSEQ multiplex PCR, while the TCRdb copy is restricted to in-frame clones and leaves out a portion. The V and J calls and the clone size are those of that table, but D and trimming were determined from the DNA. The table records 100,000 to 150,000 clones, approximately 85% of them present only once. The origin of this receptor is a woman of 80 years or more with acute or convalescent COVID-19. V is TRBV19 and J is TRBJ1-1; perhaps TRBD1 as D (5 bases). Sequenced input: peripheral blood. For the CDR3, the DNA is TGTGCCAGTAGGAACCAGGGCGTCACTGAAGCTTTCTTT. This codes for CASRNQGVTEAFF.